This record concerns one T cell receptor (beta chain) sequence. Clones were read by immunoSEQ multiplex PCR, and TCRdb kept only the in-frame ones, dropping some. The sample lists about 240,000 clones; about 81% were seen once. This specimen belongs to a study of blood T cell repertoires in COVID-19. Looking at the study overall: There were acute and convalescent COVID-19 samples, and they came from the United States, Italy and Spain.

While infection was still active, Seattle patients were enrolled and then followed longitudinally. The CDR3 sequence is 15 residues long. Germline V gives CDR1 SGHRS, CDR2 YFSETQ. V lost 1 base and J lost 4; bases outside the gene matches: 2. This TCR was recovered from a woman older than 75 with COVID-19, enrolled during active disease. Sequenced: peripheral blood. The rearrangement links TRBV5-1 to TRBJ2-3; 11 bases are a match to TRBD2. The chain's CDR3 is CASSLWTSGSDTQYF. CDR3 bases: TGCGCCAGCAGCTTGTGGACTAGCGGGTCAGATACGCAGTATTTT. Drawing the rest from reference TRBV5-1 and TRBJ2-3, the complete variable domain is KAGVTQTPRYLIKTRGQQVTLSCSPISGHRSVSWYQQTPGQGLQFLFEYFSETQRNKGNFPGRFSGRQFSNSRSEMNVSTLELGDSALYLCASSLWTSGSDTQYFGPGTRLTVL.